This TCR beta chain was recovered during a study of blood T cell repertoires in COVID-19 (dated by TCRdb to 2018 to 2021). Some background on the complete study: Samples covering the acute and convalescent phases of COVID-19 were provided by collaborators in the United States, Italy and Spain. The samples were drawn from the first 160 participants of the ongoing ImmuneRACE study and from more than 1,000 subjects provided by 6 global collaborators. Where HLA class I and class II types were available, the types were taken from metadata supplied by the sample provider, not from assay-based typing. The prospective study material was composed of cDNA or gDNA derived from T cells, B-cell-depleted T cells, or PBMCs. Deeply sampled blood TCRbeta repertoires from subjects exposed to, actively infected with, or recovered from COVID-19 were included in the dataset. A freely available public database, intended as a resource for researchers studying the immune response to SARS-CoV-2, is where the repertoires were released. The sample metadata nearly always contained a de-identified subject ID, COVID-19 status, age in years and sex. The research as a whole found: How much clinical and demographic metadata was included differed by source and by participant, and the metadata was provided uncurated.

Whole blood was collected in K2EDTA tubes by collaborating institutions according to the institutions' own protocols. For TCRbeta analysis, collaborators shipped samples in one of three forms: frozen whole blood, isolated PBMCs, or DNA extracted from either of those sample types. TCRbeta CDR3 regions were amplified from genomic DNA by means of the immunoSEQ Assay, a bias-controlled multiplex PCR. Regarding the original processing steps: Nucleated cell counts per sample were estimated from amplification of reference gene primers within the assay. To quantify the absolute abundance of each unique TCRbeta CDR3 rearrangement, sequence reads were collapsed and filtered. For each sample, productive Simpson clonality was calculated as the square root of Simpson's diversity index over productive rearrangements. TCRdb's version of the immuneACCESS table is confined to in-frame rearrangements and falls short of the full clone set. An unresolved V gene accounts for under half of the shortfall where checked; the remainder is of unknown origin. The V and J calls and clone size come from that table; D and trimming were worked out from the DNA. This sample gives 45,000 or so clones in total; 80% of them show up just once. The ten largest clones represent 15% to 20% of the sample.

A remark on this clone: Its target antigen remains unknown. There are no base qualities to consult, and no much larger clone falls within one base.

From cysteine to phenylalanine, the CDR3 is 16 amino acids long. Only the CDR3 part of the read is kept: 48 bases, read in frame from the first base. CDR1 SEHNR and CDR2 FQNEAQ are derived from the germline V gene (reference sequence). The V end gives up 5 bases and the J end 4 bases, leaving 8 bases in the junction not matched to a gene. The chain was built from TRBV7-9 and TRBJ2-1; TRBD2 fits 10 bases in the junction. This TCR was sampled from a man between 65 and 85 years old with acute or convalescent COVID-19. The sequenced sample was peripheral blood. The CDR3 protein sequence reads: CASSTEGLARYNEQFF. The sequenced DNA: TGTGCCAGCAGCACAGAGGGACTAGCGAGGTACAATGAGCAGTTCTTC.